This passage covers 8 T cell receptor beta chains from one sample sequenced in a study of blood T cell repertoires in COVID-19. Clones were sequenced by immunoSEQ multiplex PCR, and TCRdb holds only the in-frame ones, with some missing. The repertoire holds about 170,000 clones, with 65% to 85% as singletons. Sequenced input: peripheral blood. The receptors were sampled from a human donor with acute or convalescent COVID-19. The donor label of this sample is uncertain.

The V and J genes are TRBV7-3 and TRBJ2-2; 7 bases map to TRBD2. V trimming: 5 bases; J trimming: 5 bases; junction bases outside the gene matches: 5. This CDR3 is 14 amino acids long. CDR1 SGHTA and CDR2 FQGTGA come from the germline V gene. The CDR3 loop is CASSPGLVTGELFF. DNA for the CDR3: TGTGCCAGCAGCCCCGGACTAGTTACCGGGGAGCTGTTTTTT.

The chain couples TRBV4-2 to TRBJ2-1; TRBD2 matches at 11 bases. The V gene end was trimmed by 1 base and the J gene end by 6 bases; junction bases not matched to a gene: 2. The CDR3 runs 15 residues. Germline CDR1 LGHNA, CDR2 YNFKEQ. In nucleotides, the CDR3 is TGTGCCAGCAGCCAAGGGACTAGCGGGTCCAATGAGCAGTTCTTC. It yields the protein CASSQGTSGSNEQFF.

This clone appeared once. The gene calls are TRBV1 and TRBJ2-1; the table names TRBD2, a call not compared with the DNA. TRBV1 is a recognized pseudogene. The CDR3 loop spans 16 amino acids. The CDR3 region has the DNA TGCACCAGCAGCCACCCGGGACTAGCGGGCTACAATGAGCAGTTCTTC. The encoded protein is CTSSHPGLAGYNEQFF.

The chain uses TRBV5-1 and TRBJ2-3; 12 bases agree with TRBD2. CDR1 is SGHRS and CDR2 is YFSETQ in the germline V gene. The CDR3 loop spans 14 amino acids. J was trimmed by 4 bases and V by 4 bases; bases with no gene match: 1. CDR3 amino acids: CASSGTSGSDTQYF. CDR3 bases: TGCGCCAGCAGCGGGACTAGCGGGTCAGATACGCAGTATTTT.

This clone appeared a single time. The gene calls are TRBV19 and TRBJ1-1; the D gene is possibly TRBD1 (6 bases). Germline CDR1 reads LNHDA; CDR2 reads SQIVND (reference sequence). The CDR3 runs to 16 residues. With 6 bases removed from V and 5 bases from J, the gap between germline ends came to 22 bases. CDR3 protein: CASSPQGLNGKTEAFF. CDR3 nucleotides: TGTGCCAGTAGCCCCCAGGGGTTGAATGGGAAGACTGAAGCTTTCTTT.

This clone was detected a few times. The chain carries TRBV11-2 and TRBJ2-7; 9 bases fit TRBD1. Germline loops: CDR1 SGHAT, CDR2 FQNNGV. V trimming: 8 bases; J trimming: 7 bases; junction bases outside the gene matches: 3. CDR3 length equals 11 residues. CDR3: CASETGGEQYF. The CDR3 DNA follows: TGTGCCAGCGAGACAGGGGGAGAGCAGTACTTC. Supplemented by reference TRBV11-2 and TRBJ2-7, the full variable domain reads EAGVAQSPRYKIIEKRQSVAFWCNPISGHATLYWYQQILGQGPKLLIQFQNNGVVDDSQLPKDRFSAERLKGVDSTLKIQPAKLEDSAVYLCASETGGEQYFGPGTRLTVT.

This chain links TRBV20-1 with TRBJ2-3; D call uncertain. The V end was cut by 8 bases, the J end by 4 bases, with 10 bases between. From germline, CDR1 is DFQATT and CDR2 SNEGSKA (reference sequence). The CDR3 is 11 residues long. The CDR3 bases are TGCAGTTTTGTGTCCGCAGATACGCAGTATTTT. This encodes CSFVSADTQYF.

The V gene is TRBV7-2, the J gene TRBJ2-7; TRBD2 matches at 8 bases. The CDR3 extends over 14 amino acids. J was trimmed by 4 bases and V by 1 base; bases with no gene match: 3. Per the germline V gene, CDR1 is SGHTA and CDR2 is FQGNSA. The CDR3 DNA sequence: TGTGCCAGCAGCTTAGGCCTAGCGGGTTACGAGCAGTACTTC. As protein: CASSLGLAGYEQYF.